A selection of T cell receptor beta chains follows, all from one sample in a study of CD8 T cells in Susac syndrome. MiXCR, run by TCRdb on the immunoSEQ multiplex PCR reads, gives a single entry per CDR3 protein. The profile shows about 80,000 distinct CDR3 sequences, 90% to 97% of them singletons. The sequenced sample consisted of CD8+ T cells from PBMCs. The receptors originated from a human donor with Susac syndrome. Both conserved end residues are part of each CDR3. D genes are given only for firm matches. Size values are once, few and many counts, or a class for expanded clones, and some rows have none.

v_gene	d_gene	j_gene	abundance	CDR3aa	CDR3nt
TRBV3-1	NA	TRBJ2-3	NA	CASSQGNGESTDTQYF	TGTGCCAGCAGCCAAGGAAACGGGGAAAGCACAGATACGCAGTATTTT
TRBV28	TRBD2	TRBJ2-7	NA	CASSLGLGYEQYF	TGTGCCAGCAGTTTAGGACTAGGCTACGAGCAGTACTTC
TRBV7-8	NA	TRBJ1-2	once	CASSLARVGGYGYTF	TGTGCCAGCAGCTTAGCCAGGGTCGGGGGCTATGGCTACACCTTC
TRBV29-1	NA	TRBJ2-6	NA	CSVEERDGGSGANVLTF	TGCAGCGTTGAAGAAAGGGACGGCGGCTCTGGGGCCAACGTCCTGACTTTC
TRBV4-3	NA	TRBJ2-7	NA	CASSRAATYEQYF	TGCGCCAGCAGCCGGGCCGCTACCTACGAGCAGTACTTC
TRBV27	NA	TRBJ2-7	once	CASSLIEGYEQYF	TGTGCCAGCAGTTTAATCGAGGGGTACGAGCAGTACTTC
TRBV30	TRBD1	TRBJ1-1	NA	CAWNLPGQMNTEAFF	TGTGCCTGGAACCTACCGGGACAGATGAACACTGAAGCTTTCTTT
TRBV28	NA	TRBJ2-7	NA	CASNRRAGVEQYF	TGTGCCAGCAACCGAAGGGCAGGGGTCGAGCAGTACTTC
TRBV28	NA	TRBJ2-7	NA	CASSLRDGSSYEQYF	TGTGCCAGCAGTCTCCGGGACGGGAGCTCCTACGAGCAGTACTTC
TRBV25-1	TRBD1	TRBJ2-7	NA	CATGQGAYEQYF	TGTGCCACCGGACAGGGCGCCTACGAGCAGTACTTC
TRBV9	NA	TRBJ2-1	NA	CASSVDPNNEQFF	TGTGCCAGCAGCGTAGATCCAAACAATGAGCAGTTCTTC
TRBV2	TRBD2	TRBJ2-2	NA	CASSAGGRGITGELFF	TGTGCCAGCAGTGCCGGCGGGAGGGGAATCACCGGGGAGCTGTTTTTT
TRBV5-4	TRBD2	TRBJ2-1	few	CASSSPGGSYNEQFF	TGTGCCAGCAGCTCCCCGGGGGGGTCATACAATGAGCAGTTCTTC
TRBV4-1	NA	TRBJ1-1	NA	CASSQPDPDRRGAFF	TGCGCCAGCAGCCAACCAGATCCGGACCGCCGTGGAGCTTTCTTT
TRBV20-1	TRBD1	TRBJ1-1	NA	CSARVGQGVTEAFF	TGCAGTGCTAGGGTGGGACAGGGTGTCACTGAAGCTTTCTTT
TRBV27	TRBD1	TRBJ2-5	once	CASSLRQGVSGETQYF	TGTGCCAGCAGTTTAAGACAGGGTGTGAGTGGAGAGACCCAGTACTTC
TRBV7-8	NA	TRBJ1-1	NA	CASSATANTEAFF	TGTGCCAGCAGCGCCACAGCGAACACTGAAGCTTTCTTT
TRBV20-1	NA	TRBJ1-1	NA	CSARQMNTEAFF	TGCAGTGCTAGGCAGATGAACACTGAAGCTTTCTTT
TRBV6-5	NA	TRBJ2-5	NA	CASSYSISGETQYF	TGTGCCAGCAGTTACTCGATCTCGGGGGAGACCCAGTACTTC
TRBV5-1	TRBD2	TRBJ2-7	NA	CASSLAGTKLYEQYF	TGCGCCAGCAGCTTGGCCGGGACTAAACTGTACGAGCAGTACTTC
TRBV3-1	NA	TRBJ2-3	NA	CASSQDRAGLEGDTQYF	TGTGCCAGCAGCCAAGATCGGGCGGGCCTAGAGGGGGATACGCAGTATTTT
TRBV20-1	NA	TRBJ1-3	NA	CSARAGASRRGNTIYF	TGCAGTGCCCGCGCCGGGGCATCAAGGAGGGGAAACACCATATATTTT
TRBV20-1	TRBD1	TRBJ1-2	NA	CSARLGKQGQANYGYTF	TGCAGTGCTAGACTTGGGAAACAGGGGCAAGCTAACTATGGCTACACCTTC
TRBV29-1	NA	TRBJ2-1	NA	CSVATNEQFF	TGCAGCGTCGCTACCAATGAGCAGTTCTTC
TRBV13	NA	TRBJ2-3	NA	CASSQQGTDTQYF	TGTGCCAGCAGCCAACAGGGCACAGATACGCAGTATTTT
TRBV12-3/TRBV12-4	NA	TRBJ1-1	NA	CASSLGERGTEAFF	TGTGCCAGCAGTTTGGGGGAGAGAGGCACTGAAGCTTTCTTT
TRBV29-1	TRBD1	TRBJ2-2	NA	CSVRDRGRELFF	TGCAGCGTGAGGGACAGGGGCAGGGAGCTGTTTTTT
TRBV2	NA	TRBJ2-2	NA	CASSHGQNTGELFF	TGTGCCAGCAGCCACGGACAGAACACCGGGGAGCTGTTTTTT
TRBV4-3	NA	TRBJ2-3	NA	CASLPTATSTDTQYF	TGCGCCAGCCTTCCGACGGCAACTAGCACAGATACGCAGTATTTT
TRBV29-1	NA	TRBJ2-2	NA	CSVVVFGESDTGELFF	TGCAGCGTTGTGGTGTTTGGGGAGTCGGACACCGGGGAGCTGTTTTTT
TRBV28	NA	TRBJ2-5	NA	CASSPEGQETQYF	TGTGCCAGCAGCCCAGAGGGGCAAGAGACCCAGTACTTC
TRBV7-9	NA	TRBJ1-1	NA	CASSLGAVFITEAFF	TGTGCCAGCAGCTTAGGAGCAGTTTTTATCACTGAAGCTTTCTTT
TRBV7-3	NA	TRBJ1-1	NA	CASSLNPDIGTEAFF	TGTGCCAGCAGCTTAAATCCCGATATAGGTACTGAAGCTTTCTTT
TRBV27	TRBD2	TRBJ2-2	NA	CASRELAGAGELFF	TGTGCCAGCAGGGAACTAGCGGGAGCCGGGGAGCTGTTTTTT
TRBV15	NA	TRBJ2-3	NA	CATSREASGTDTQYF	TGTGCCACCAGCAGAGAGGCTAGCGGCACAGATACGCAGTATTTT
TRBV28	NA	TRBJ1-5	NA	CASSLKRDMAQPQHF	TGTGCCAGCAGTTTAAAAAGGGACATGGCTCAGCCCCAGCATTTT
TRBV28	TRBD1	TRBJ2-2	NA	CASSFRTGNTGELFF	TGTGCCAGCAGTTTCCGGACAGGGAACACCGGGGAGCTGTTTTTT
TRBV29-1	TRBD1	TRBJ2-7	NA	CSVEEGQGTSYEQYF	TGCAGCGTTGAAGAGGGACAGGGGACCTCCTACGAGCAGTACTTC
TRBV14	NA	TRBJ2-1	NA	CASSQGQTSWDEQFF	TGTGCCAGCAGCCAAGGGCAGACTAGTTGGGATGAGCAGTTCTTC
TRBV27	NA	TRBJ2-2	NA	CASSLASNTGELFF	TGTGCCAGCAGCTTAGCTTCCAACACCGGGGAGCTGTTTTTT
TRBV5-1	TRBD1	TRBJ2-1	NA	CASSSGQGASEQFF	TGCGCCAGCAGCTCGGGACAGGGGGCGAGCGAGCAGTTCTTC
TRBV23-1	TRBD1	TRBJ1-5	once	CASSIDRGGNQPQHF	TGCGCCAGCTCAATCGACAGGGGCGGCAATCAGCCCCAGCATTTT
TRBV20-1	TRBD2	TRBJ2-5	NA	CSAAQWGGVGDETQYF	TGCAGTGCTGCACAATGGGGGGGAGTAGGAGATGAGACCCAGTACTTC
TRBV27	NA	TRBJ2-7	NA	CASSAGSYEQYF	TGTGCCAGCAGCGCGGGATCATACGAGCAGTACTTC
TRBV9	NA	TRBJ1-2	NA	CASSAGDVYGYTF	TGTGCCAGCAGCGCTGGGGACGTCTATGGCTACACCTTC
TRBV24-1	NA	TRBJ1-1	NA	CATSDSSKVAFF	TGTGCCACCAGTGATTCGTCGAAGGTAGCTTTCTTT
TRBV6-1	NA	TRBJ2-5	NA	CASGTLITGTIQETQYF	TGTGCCAGCGGGACCCTAATTACAGGGACGATTCAAGAGACCCAGTACTTC
TRBV29-1	NA	TRBJ2-3	once	CSVEFADTQYF	TGCAGCGTTGAATTCGCAGATACGCAGTATTTT
TRBV29-1	NA	TRBJ2-1	NA	CSVASGYHDEQFF	TGCAGCGTTGCAAGCGGGTACCATGATGAGCAGTTCTTC
TRBV20-1	TRBD2	TRBJ2-1	NA	CSASRGGAGNEQFF	TGCAGTGCTAGTCGGGGGGGGGCCGGCAATGAGCAGTTCTTC
TRBV29-1	TRBD1	TRBJ1-1	NA	CSATGTENTEAFF	TGCAGCGCCACCGGGACAGAGAACACTGAAGCTTTCTTT
TRBV12-3/TRBV12-4	TRBD1	TRBJ2-5	NA	CASGLRTGEETQYF	TGTGCCAGCGGATTGAGGACAGGGGAGGAGACCCAGTACTTC
TRBV4-1	TRBD2	TRBJ2-5	NA	CASSQLLAGEGQETQYF	TGCGCCAGCAGCCAATTGTTAGCGGGAGAAGGCCAAGAGACCCAGTACTTC
TRBV2	NA	TRBJ2-2	NA	CASKIPNTGELFF	TGTGCCAGCAAGATCCCCAACACCGGGGAGCTGTTTTTT
TRBV12-3/TRBV12-4	NA	TRBJ1-1	NA	CASSIQGFSGTEAFF	TGTGCCAGCAGCATACAGGGTTTTTCGGGGACTGAAGCTTTCTTT
TRBV2	NA	TRBJ2-7	once	CASRASEVEQYF	TGTGCCAGCAGGGCTTCGGAGGTCGAGCAGTACTTC
TRBV5-1	NA	TRBJ2-7	NA	CASSPNRADSYEQYF	TGCGCCAGCAGCCCAAATCGGGCAGATTCCTACGAGCAGTACTTC
TRBV9	TRBD1	TRBJ2-1	NA	CASSDSQGFNEQFF	TGTGCCAGCAGCGACTCACAGGGGTTCAATGAGCAGTTCTTC
TRBV27	NA	TRBJ1-1	NA	CASSLAKNTEAFF	TGTGCCAGCAGTTTAGCAAAGAACACTGAAGCTTTCTTT